Shown below are 20 T cell receptor beta chains from a single sample sequenced in a study of breast tumors, draining lymph nodes, adjacent tissues. Using its own MiXCR run on the multiplex PCR reads, TCRdb lists one record per CDR3 protein. The data hold around 230,000 distinct CDR3 sequences, with 30% to 35% observed a single time. The lymph nodes were axillary draining lymph nodes from breast cancer patients. Sequencing was performed on axillary lymph node tissue. Receptor source: a female donor with breast cancer. Some clones in this sample may be carry-over from other donors' samples.

Ten or more counts support this clonotype. The chain has TRBV20-1 and TRBJ2-7, with 12 bases that match TRBD2. There are 14 residues in the CDR3. With 4 bases clipped from V and 7 bases from J, the junction kept 8 bases outside the gene matches. The germline CDR1 and CDR2 sequences are DFQATT and SNEGSKA (reference sequence). The CDR3 is CSATPSGGAWEQYF. In nucleotides, the CDR3 is TGCAGTGCTACGCCTAGCGGGGGGGCCTGGGAGCAGTACTTC.

The chain has TRBV12-3 or TRBV12-4 and TRBJ1-4; 10 nucleotides agree with TRBD1. The CDR3 consists of 16 residues. Trimming cost V 5 bases and J 7 bases; bases outside gene matches: 10. The CDR3, as DNA: TGTGCCAGCAGTCTTGGCGGGGACAGGGGTAGTGAAAAACTGTTTTTT. Its protein product is CASSLGGDRGSEKLFF.

This clonotype showed up many times. This rearrangement joins TRBV7-8 to TRBJ2-7; 9 bases align to TRBD1. The CDR3 spans 14 residues. J lost 1 base, V lost 6 bases, and 4 bases had no gene match. Germline loops: CDR1 SGHVS, CDR2 FQNEAQ. CDR3 region: CASRNRGPSYEQYF. The CDR3 DNA follows: TGTGCCAGCAGAAACAGGGGGCCGTCCTACGAGCAGTACTTC.

The V and J genes are TRBV12-3 or TRBV12-4 and TRBJ1-6; D gene uncertain. The V and J ends lost 2 bases and 7 bases respectively, with 9 bases between them. The CDR3 runs to 14 residues. CDR3 region: CASSLWRLNSPLHF. The CDR3 DNA is TGTGCCAGCAGTTTATGGCGGCTGAATTCACCCCTCCACTTT.

For this clonotype: This CDR3 is missing its conserved last phenylalanine or tryptophan, likely due to a read error. This rearrangement joins TRBV12-3 or TRBV12-4 to TRBJ1-5; no clear D. The CDR3 spans 17 residues. V lost 4 bases and J lost 0, with 16 bases in between. The CDR3 region is CASSSDDFTDSNQPQHS. The CDR3 DNA reads TGTGCCAGCAGTTCTGACGACTTTACGGATAGCAATCAGCCCCAGCATTCA.

This clonotype has a count of ten or more. This chain links TRBV20-1 with TRBJ1-5; TRBD1 matches at 7 bases. Germline trimming cut 3 bases from V and 0 bases from J; bases unmatched to any gene: 11. CDR1 is DFQATT and CDR2 is SNEGSKA in the germline V gene (reference sequence). CDR3 size: 17 residues. This chain's CDR3 is CSASEPHRGDSNQPQHF. CDR3 sequence (DNA): TGCAGTGCTAGTGAACCCCACAGGGGCGATAGCAATCAGCCCCAGCATTTT.

This clonotype was observed at least ten times. CDR3 DNA sequence: TGTGCCACCCAGGGACAGTACGTCAATCAGCCCCAGCATTTT. Translated: CATQGQYVNQPQHF. J is TRBJ1-5 and V is TRBV24-1; 7 positions match TRBD1. CDR1 is KGHDR, CDR2 SFDVKD, per germline. Trimming at V came to 9 bases and at J to 3 bases, leaving 7 bases not matched to a gene. CDR3 length: 14 amino acids.

This clonotype was seen many times. The CDR3 DNA reads as TGTGCCAGCAGCGACCCGTATCTGGGCGAGCAGTACTTC. Translated, it gives CASSDPYLGEQYF. This sequence joins TRBV9 and TRBJ2-7; D ambiguous. The CDR3 spans 13 residues. V lost 3 bases to trimming and J lost 6 bases, with 13 bases between them. The germline V gene has CDR1 SGDLS and CDR2 YYNGEE.

As to this clonotype: A read error may be the cause here, since a much bigger clone is one base away. The V and J genes are TRBV20-1 and TRBJ2-1; D not certain. V lost 7 bases, J lost 12 bases, and 10 bases lay in between. CDR1 DFQATT and CDR2 SNEGSKA come from the germline V gene (reference sequence). CDR3 size: 9 residues. CDR3 in DNA: TGCAGTGTCGGCGATGTGCAGTTCTTC. It codes for CSVGDVQFF.

There are many counts of this clonotype. V is TRBV20-1 and J is TRBJ1-3, with D unresolved. The CDR3 runs to 15 residues. Trimming cost V 6 bases and J 2 bases, with 17 bases left between them. Germline loops: CDR1 DFQATT, CDR2 SNEGSKA (reference sequence). The DNA for the CDR3 is TGCAGTGCCAGACCCCCGGGAAGGGCTGGAAACACCATATATTTT. Residues: CSARPPGRAGNTIYF.

Comment on this clonotype: This may stem from a read error, because a much larger clone lies one nucleotide away. The V call is TRBV7-6, the J call TRBJ1-2; TRBD1 agrees at 10 bases. V trimming: 5 bases; J trimming: 13 bases; junction bases outside the gene matches: 7. This CDR3 contains 12 residues. From germline, CDR1 is SGHVS and CDR2 FNYEAQ. This chain's CDR3 is CASSPVGQGGTF. The CDR3 DNA reads TGTGCCAGCAGCCCCGTTGGACAGGGGGGCACCTTC.

To note about this clonotype: This may be a read error: a much more frequent sequence differs by one nucleotide. The rearrangement joins TRBV6-6 to TRBJ2-5, with unresolved D. Germline assignment: CDR1 MNHNY and CDR2 SVGAGI (reference sequence). This CDR3 comprises 16 residues. Here the CDR3 reads CASSQVGFGLRETQYF. The CDR3 DNA sequence: TGCGCCAGCAGTCAGGTGGGGTTTGGTTTACGAGAGACCCAGTACTTC.

Many counts were recorded for this clonotype. The V call is TRBV2, the J call TRBJ1-6; no reliable D call. The ends were cut back, 4 bases at V and 0 bases at J, with 10 bases in the middle. The CDR3 has 16 amino acids. CDR1 and CDR2 from the germline V gene are SNHLY and FYNNEI. CDR3 amino acids: CASSGPTSSYNSPLHF. In DNA form, the CDR3 reads TGTGCCAGCAGTGGCCCCACGAGCTCCTATAATTCACCCCTCCACTTT.

The CDR3 sequence is CSAGTGGRNQPQHF. CDR3 nucleotide sequence: TGCAGTGCCGGGACAGGGGGCCGCAATCAGCCCCAGCATTTT. J is TRBJ1-5 and V is TRBV20-1, with 12 bases aligning to TRBD1. Losses at the gene ends were 6 bases for V and 2 bases for J; bases not matched to a gene: 2. Per germline, CDR1 DFQATT and CDR2 SNEGSKA (reference sequence). The CDR3 loop spans 14 amino acids.

With regard to this clonotype: This sequence may be a read error, since a much larger clone differs from it by one base. V is TRBV20-1 and J is TRBJ1-5, with D perhaps TRBD1 (6 bases). CDR1 is DFQATT and CDR2 is SNEGSKA in the germline V gene (reference sequence). This CDR3 comprises 14 residues. V was trimmed by 2 bases and J by 7 bases, leaving 15 bases between them. The CDR3 coding sequence is TGCAGTGCTAGAAATGCAGGGGTGTACCAGCCCCAGCATTTT. It codes for CSARNAGVYQPQHF.

The rearrangement joins TRBV5-1 to TRBJ2-7; D uncertain. The CDR3 is 12 amino acids. Between the trimmed V and J ends, which lost 2 bases and 3 bases, there was a span of 6 bases. The germline V gene encodes CDR1 SGHRS and CDR2 YFSETQ. The CDR3 here is CASSFDGYEQYF. CDR3 DNA: TGCGCCAGCAGCTTTGACGGCTACGAGCAGTACTTC. The whole variable domain, filled in from reference TRBV5-1 and TRBJ2-7, reads KAGVTQTPRYLIKTRGQQVTLSCSPISGHRSVSWYQQTPGQGLQFLFEYFSETQRNKGNFPGRFSGRQFSNSRSEMNVSTLELGDSALYLCASSFDGYEQYFGPGTRLTVT.

The J gene is TRBJ2-7, the V gene TRBV6-1, with 9 positions matching TRBD1. The CDR3 contains 14 residues. In germline, CDR1 is MNHNS, CDR2 SASEGT. V gave up 5 bases and J gave up 2 bases; unmatched junction bases: 4. CDR3 region: CASSTGTGPYEQYF. The CDR3 DNA reads as TGTGCCAGCAGTACGGGGACAGGGCCCTACGAGCAGTACTTC.

This clonotype was seen at least ten times. The chain has TRBV18 and TRBJ2-7; 12 nucleotides align to TRBD1. Germline CDR1 is KGHSH and CDR2 is LQKENI. V lost 0 bases, J lost 4 bases, and 4 bases stayed unmatched. The CDR3 has 16 residues. The CDR3 DNA follows: TGTGCCAGCTCACCACCGGGGGGACAGGGGGCTTACGAGCAGTACTTC. This translates into CASSPPGGQGAYEQYF. The full variable domain, completed using reference TRBV18 and TRBJ2-7, is NAGVMQNPRHLVRRRGQEARLRCSPMKGHSHVYWYRQLPEEGLKFMVYLQKENIIDESGMPKERFSAEFPKEGPSILRIQQVVRGDSAAYFCASSPPGGQGAYEQYFGPGTRLTVT.

This clonotype was observed at least ten times. This chain connects TRBV4-1 to TRBJ2-5; 8 bases align to TRBD2. This CDR3 spans 14 amino acids. J lost 4 bases, V lost 3 bases, and 4 bases had no gene match. Per the germline V gene, CDR1 is MGHRA and CDR2 is YSYEKL. The CDR3 sequence: CASSHPGRAETQYF. As DNA, the CDR3 is TGCGCCAGCAGCCACCCCGGGAGGGCAGAGACCCAGTACTTC.

The V and J genes are TRBV20-1 and TRBJ2-5, with 8 bases fitting TRBD1. The junction had 10 bases not matched to a gene; V was cut back by 6 bases and J by 7 bases. CDR1 DFQATT and CDR2 SNEGSKA come from the germline V gene (reference sequence). The CDR3 sequence is 13 residues long. The CDR3 protein is CSASSIGQGTQYF. CDR3 DNA sequence: TGCAGTGCCTCGAGCATTGGACAGGGGACCCAGTACTTC.